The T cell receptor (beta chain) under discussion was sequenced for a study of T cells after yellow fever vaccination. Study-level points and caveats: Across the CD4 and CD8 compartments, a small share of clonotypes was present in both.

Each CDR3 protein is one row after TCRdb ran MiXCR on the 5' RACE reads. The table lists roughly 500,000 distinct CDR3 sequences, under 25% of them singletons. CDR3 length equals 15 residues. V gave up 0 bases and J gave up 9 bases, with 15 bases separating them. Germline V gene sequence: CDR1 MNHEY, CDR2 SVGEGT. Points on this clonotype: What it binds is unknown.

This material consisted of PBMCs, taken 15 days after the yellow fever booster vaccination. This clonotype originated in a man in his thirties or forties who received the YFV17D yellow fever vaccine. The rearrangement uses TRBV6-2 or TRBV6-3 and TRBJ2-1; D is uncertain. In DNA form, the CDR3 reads TGTGCCAGCAGTTACTCCACAGTGCTGCTCACTGAGCAGTTCTTC. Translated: CASSYSTVLLTEQFF.